The 26 T cell receptor beta chains below all came from one sample that was sequenced in a study of T cells after yellow fever vaccination. From the 5' RACE reads, TCRdb called clonotypes with MiXCR, one entry per CDR3 protein. The repertoire holds hundreds of thousands of distinct CDR3 sequences, roughly 12% seen once, with around 15% in the top ten. Sample: PBMCs, taken on the day of the yellow fever booster vaccination. Every receptor here comes from a man aged 30 to 39 who received the YFV17D yellow fever vaccine.

The gene calls are TRBV7-6 and TRBJ2-7; 11 bases align to TRBD2. V lost 5 bases, J lost 2 bases, and 5 bases stayed unmatched. CDR1 is SGHVS, CDR2 FNYEAQ, per germline. This CDR3 is built from 15 residues. CDR3 nucleotide sequence: TGTGCCAGCAGCGCCGCTAGCGGGAGGACCTACGAGCAGTACTTC. Residues: CASSAASGRTYEQYF.

The chain joins TRBV20-1 to TRBJ2-3; D is unclear. CDR3 size: 13 residues. V lost 5 bases and J lost 3, with 12 bases in between. The germline CDR1 and CDR2 sequences are DFQATT and SNEGSKA (reference sequence). This chain's CDR3 is CSAGVRPTDTQYF. The CDR3 nucleotides read TGCAGTGCTGGGGTTCGGCCGACAGATACGCAGTATTTT.

This clonotype was seen ten or more times. The chain uses TRBV12-3 or TRBV12-4 and TRBJ1-1, with D tentatively TRBD1 (5 bases). The V gene lost 6 bases and the J gene lost 0 bases, with 8 bases spanning the gap. This CDR3 is 13 amino acids long. The CDR3 nucleotides read TGTGCCAGCAGGAGACAGTTGAACACTGAAGCTTTCTTT. Amino acid sequence: CASRRQLNTEAFF.

This clonotype was counted between two and nine times. The chain uses TRBV4-3 and TRBJ2-3; perhaps D is TRBD1 or TRBD2 (5 bases each). This CDR3 is built from 16 residues. Germline lookup yields CDR1 LGHNA and CDR2 YSLEER. Between the trimmed V and J ends, which lost 2 bases and 7 bases, there was a span of 19 bases. The chain's CDR3 is CASSQQTGAGANTQYF. Written as DNA, the CDR3 is TGCGCCAGCAGCCAACAAACCGGGGCCGGCGCAAATACGCAGTATTTT.

The rearrangement joins TRBV29-1 to TRBJ2-7, with TRBD1 identical over 9 bases. This CDR3 region has 14 residues. Losses at the gene ends were 2 bases for V and 5 bases for J; bases not matched to a gene: 7. The germline CDR1 and CDR2 sequences are SQVTM and ANQGSEA. The CDR3 reads CSVEFGQGLDEQYF. The CDR3 bases are TGCAGCGTTGAATTTGGACAGGGGTTGGACGAGCAGTACTTC.

The chain has TRBV20-1 and TRBJ2-7; 13 bases fit TRBD2. The CDR3 is made up of 13 amino acids. V trimming: 7 bases; J trimming: 4 bases; junction bases outside the gene matches: 4. Germline assignment: CDR1 DFQATT and CDR2 SNEGSKA (reference sequence). CDR3: CSVKTSGRYEQYF. In DNA, the CDR3 is TGCAGTGTCAAGACTAGCGGGAGGTACGAGCAGTACTTC.

This chain links TRBV11-1 with TRBJ2-5; no clear D gene. CDR3 length: 14 residues. Germline assignment: CDR1 SGHAT and CDR2 FQDESV (reference sequence). V was pared by 5 bases and J by 4 bases, with 14 bases between. The CDR3 loop reads CASSIPGYLETQYF. The DNA for the CDR3 is TGTGCCAGCAGCATTCCTGGGTACCTAGAGACCCAGTACTTC. The full variable domain, in which reference TRBV11-1 and TRBJ2-5 provide the parts outside the CDR3, is EAEVAQSPRYKITEKSQAVAFWCDPISGHATLYWYRQILGQGPELLVQFQDESVVDDSQLPKDRFSAERLKGVDSTLKIQPAELGDSAMYLCASSIPGYLETQYFGPGTRLLVL.

This clonotype has more than one count but fewer than ten. The chain uses TRBV12-3 or TRBV12-4 and TRBJ1-5; no clear D. Trimming cost V 4 bases and J 0 bases, with 4 bases left between them. The CDR3 extends over 13 amino acids. The CDR3 nucleotides read TGTGCCAGCAGTTCCAGTAGCAATCAGCCCCAGCATTTT. Translating it yields CASSSSSNQPQHF.

This clonotype was recorded a few times. The chain carries TRBV11-2 and TRBJ1-6, with D unresolved. Trimming cost V 4 bases and J 0 bases, with 16 bases left between them. This CDR3 is 18 amino acids long. From germline, CDR1 is SGHAT and CDR2 FQNNGV. CDR3 nucleotide sequence: TGTGCCAGCAGCTCGATCGGCCCCTTCAGCTCCTATAATTCACCCCTCCACTTT. It codes for CASSSIGPFSSYNSPLHF.

This clonotype came up many times. V and J are TRBV4-3 and TRBJ2-1, with D uncertain. There are 13 residues in the CDR3. The germline gives CDR1 LGHNA, CDR2 YSLEER. Trimming took off 2 bases at V and 3 bases at J, with 5 bases between the two ends. CDR3: CASSQNSYNEQFF. CDR3 nucleotides: TGCGCCAGCAGCCAAAACAGCTACAATGAGCAGTTCTTC.

This clonotype was observed a few times. This chain joins TRBV12-3 or TRBV12-4 and TRBJ1-2, with D possibly matching TRBD1 (6 bases). The germline V and J ends were trimmed by 6 bases and 9 bases, with 14 bases remaining between them. CDR3 length equals 12 residues. The CDR3 loop is CASSLGAGSYTF. The DNA for the CDR3 is TGTGCCAGCAGCCTGGGGGCAGGGAGCTACACCTTC.

This clonotype was seen a few times. V is TRBV5-4 and J is TRBJ2-5, with a weak D call TRBD2 (5 bases). From germline, CDR1 is SGHNT and CDR2 YYREEE (reference sequence). The CDR3 covers 13 residues. Trimming took off 4 bases at V and 5 bases at J, with 12 bases between the two ends. CDR3 loop: CASSAGIAETQYF. As DNA, the CDR3 is TGTGCCAGCAGCGCCGGGATTGCGGAGACCCAGTACTTC.

At least ten counts were recorded for this clonotype. CDR3 region: CASSMSGNPYNEQFF. In DNA form, the CDR3 reads TGTGCCAGTAGTATGTCAGGGAACCCCTACAATGAGCAGTTCTTC. V gene TRBV19 combines with J gene TRBJ2-1, with TRBD1 as a possible D gene (5 bases). Trimming stripped 3 bases from V and 2 bases from J, with 11 bases between. Germline V gene data show CDR1 as LNHDA and CDR2 as SQIVND (reference sequence). The CDR3 covers 15 residues. Full variable domain (rest looked up from reference TRBV19 and TRBJ2-1): DGGITQSPKYLFRKEGQNVTLSCEQNLNHDAMYWYRQDPGQGLRLIYYSQIVNDFQKGDIAEGYSVSREKKESFPLTVTSAQKNPTAFYLCASSMSGNPYNEQFFGPGTRLTVL.

This clonotype was seen only a few times. The J gene is TRBJ2-1, the V gene TRBV12-3 or TRBV12-4; 10 bases map to TRBD1. The CDR3 has 16 residues. Trimming at V came to 5 bases and at J to 4 bases, leaving 8 bases not matched to a gene. CDR3 nucleotides: TGTGCCAGCAGTCCTACCGGGACAGGGGTTTACAATGAGCAGTTCTTC. Amino acid sequence: CASSPTGTGVYNEQFF.

V usage is TRBV11-2 and J usage is TRBJ1-1; the D gene is possibly TRBD1 (6 bases). This CDR3 comprises 17 residues. In germline, CDR1 is SGHAT, CDR2 FQNNGV. V was trimmed by 5 bases and J by 1 base, leaving 20 bases between them. This CDR3 reads CASSPIITQGWNTEAFF. The DNA for the CDR3 is TGTGCCAGCAGCCCGATAATAACACAGGGATGGAACACTGAAGCTTTCTTT.

This clonotype has a handful of counts. The J gene is TRBJ2-5, the V gene TRBV5-4; possible D gene TRBD1, 6 bases. The CDR3 is 14 residues long. CDR1 SGHNT and CDR2 YYREEE come from the germline V gene (reference sequence). V shed 4 bases and J shed 5 bases, with 15 bases lying between them. DNA of the CDR3: TGTGCCAGCAGCCAGTCGGACAGTAGGGAGACCCAGTACTTC. Translation: CASSQSDSRETQYF.

This clonotype was seen only a few times. V gene TRBV20-1 combines with J gene TRBJ2-1; 10 bases agree with TRBD1. After removal of 1 base from V and 10 bases from J, the junction contained 7 bases not matched to a gene. Looked up from germline, CDR1 is DFQATT and CDR2 is SNEGSKA (reference sequence). The CDR3 is 14 amino acids. CDR3 coding DNA: TGCAGTGCTAGAGTCGGACAGGGGGTGAGGGAGCAGTTCTTC. Translating it yields CSARVGQGVREQFF.

The CDR3, as DNA: TGTGCCAGCAGCTACAGATGGGGGGCTGGGGCCAACGTCCTGACTTTC. Encoded protein: CASSYRWGAGANVLTF. The rearrangement uses TRBV6-5 and TRBJ2-6; TRBD2 is a possible D gene (6 bases). The CDR3 runs 16 residues. Germline CDR1 reads MNHEY; CDR2 reads SVGAGI. Deletions cut 6 bases from V and 2 bases from J, with 14 bases between.

V and J are TRBV2 and TRBJ2-1; D gene unclear. From germline, CDR1 is SNHLY and CDR2 FYNNEI. Trimming took 0 bases from V and 4 from J, leaving 10 bases between them. The CDR3 has 15 amino acids. This chain's CDR3 is CASSEALTGYNEQFF. The DNA for the CDR3 is TGTGCCAGCAGTGAAGCGCTCACTGGGTACAATGAGCAGTTCTTC.

This clonotype turned up a few times. This chain joins TRBV18 and TRBJ2-7; weak D call: TRBD2 (7 bases). This CDR3 comprises 13 residues. Germline values: CDR1 KGHSH, CDR2 LQKENI. Deletions cut 2 bases from V and 7 bases from J, with 12 bases between. The CDR3 loop is CASSPTGGWEQYF. The CDR3, as DNA: TGTGCCAGCTCACCAACGGGGGGCTGGGAGCAGTACTTC.

This clonotype has a handful of counts. The chain couples TRBV3-1 to TRBJ2-6; D call uncertain. The germline V gene has CDR1 LGHDT and CDR2 YNNKEL (reference sequence). The CDR3 has 16 residues. V was cut by 4 bases and J by 0 bases, with 10 bases left in between. The CDR3 loop is CASSRGRSSGANVLTF. The CDR3 DNA follows: TGTGCCAGCAGCCGCGGACGGTCCTCTGGGGCCAACGTCCTGACTTTC.

This clonotype was counted between two and nine times. The rearrangement links TRBV5-1 to TRBJ2-3, with 9 bases that match TRBD1. In germline, CDR1 is SGHRS, CDR2 YFSETQ. V dropped 5 bases and J dropped 5; count of bases not matched to a gene: 3. This CDR3 has 13 amino acids. The CDR3, as DNA: TGCGCCAGCAGGAAGGACAGGGGAGATACGCAGTATTTT. Translated, it gives CASRKDRGDTQYF.

This clonotype was detected only a few times. The chain couples TRBV9 to TRBJ1-1, with D unresolved. V lost 4 bases, J lost 3 bases, and 7 bases lay in between. From germline, CDR1 is SGDLS and CDR2 YYNGEE. This CDR3 comprises 12 residues. CDR3 nucleotide sequence: TGTGCCAGCAGCATCAAGGACACTGAAGCTTTCTTT. It specifies CASSIKDTEAFF.

This chain joins TRBV2 and TRBJ2-2; no firm D call. The length of the CDR3 is 13 residues. CDR1 is SNHLY, CDR2 FYNNEI, per germline. V was trimmed by 5 bases and J by 5 bases, leaving 9 bases between them. CDR3 amino acids: CASSTHYTGELFF. The CDR3 nucleotides read TGTGCCAGCAGTACCCATTATACCGGGGAGCTGTTTTTT.

This clonotype was counted between two and nine times. J is TRBJ2-7 and V is TRBV11-2; tentative D call: TRBD1 (6 bases). The germline V and J ends were trimmed by 4 bases and 7 bases, with 8 bases remaining between them. Germline values: CDR1 SGHAT, CDR2 FQNNGV. CDR3 length equals 11 residues. The CDR3 is CASSWQGEQYF. CDR3 nucleotide sequence: TGTGCCAGCAGCTGGCAGGGGGAGCAGTACTTC.

A few counts support this clonotype. V is TRBV5-1 and J is TRBJ2-6; possibly TRBD1 for D (6 bases). V lost 4 bases to trimming and J lost 2 bases, with 10 bases between them. Germline CDR1 is SGHRS and CDR2 is YFSETQ. The CDR3 consists of 15 residues. The CDR3 spells CASSPQGTGANVLTF. DNA for the CDR3: TGCGCCAGCAGCCCTCAGGGGACTGGGGCCAACGTCCTGACTTTC.